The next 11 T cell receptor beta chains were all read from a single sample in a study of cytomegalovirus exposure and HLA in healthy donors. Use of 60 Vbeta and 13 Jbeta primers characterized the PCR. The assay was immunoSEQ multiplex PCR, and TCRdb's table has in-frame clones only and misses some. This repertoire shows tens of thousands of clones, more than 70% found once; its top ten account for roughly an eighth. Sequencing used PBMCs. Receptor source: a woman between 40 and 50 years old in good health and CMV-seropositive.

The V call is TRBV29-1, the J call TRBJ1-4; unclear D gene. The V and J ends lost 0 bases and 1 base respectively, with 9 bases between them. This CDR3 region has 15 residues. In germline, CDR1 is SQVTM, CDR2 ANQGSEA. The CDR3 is CSVEDREGTNEKLFF. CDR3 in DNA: TGCAGCGTTGAAGATCGGGAGGGAACTAATGAAAAACTGTTTTTT. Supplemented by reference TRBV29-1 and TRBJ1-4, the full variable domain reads SAVISQKPSRDICQRGTSLTIQCQVDSQVTMMFWYRQQPGQSLTLIATANQGSEATYESGFVIDKFPISRPNLTFSTLTVSNMSPEDSSIYLCSVEDREGTNEKLFFGSGTQLSVL.

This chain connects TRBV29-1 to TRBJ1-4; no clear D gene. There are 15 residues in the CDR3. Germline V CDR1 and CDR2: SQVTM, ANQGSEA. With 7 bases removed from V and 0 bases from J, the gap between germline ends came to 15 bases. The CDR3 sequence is CSAGDPRATNEKLFF. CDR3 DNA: TGCAGCGCGGGAGACCCCCGGGCAACTAATGAAAAACTGTTTTTT.

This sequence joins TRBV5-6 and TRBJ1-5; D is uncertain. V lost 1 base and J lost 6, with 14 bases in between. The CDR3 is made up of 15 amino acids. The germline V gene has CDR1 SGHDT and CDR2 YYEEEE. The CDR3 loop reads CASSLFSQEGQPQHF. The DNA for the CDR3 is TGTGCCAGCAGCTTGTTTAGCCAGGAGGGTCAGCCCCAGCATTTT.

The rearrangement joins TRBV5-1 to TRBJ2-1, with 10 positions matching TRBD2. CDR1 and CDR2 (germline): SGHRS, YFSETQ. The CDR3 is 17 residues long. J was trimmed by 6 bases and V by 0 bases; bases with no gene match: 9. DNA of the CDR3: TGCGCCAGCAGCTTGGTGGCTAGCGGGGGCCCACTCAATGAGCAGTTCTTC. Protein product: CASSLVASGGPLNEQFF.

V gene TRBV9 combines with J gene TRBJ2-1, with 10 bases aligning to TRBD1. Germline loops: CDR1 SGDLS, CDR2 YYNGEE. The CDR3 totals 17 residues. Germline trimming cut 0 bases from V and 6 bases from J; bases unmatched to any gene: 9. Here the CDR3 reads CASSVAGGTGAGNEQFF. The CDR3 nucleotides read TGTGCCAGCAGCGTAGCGGGGGGGACAGGGGCAGGCAATGAGCAGTTCTTC.

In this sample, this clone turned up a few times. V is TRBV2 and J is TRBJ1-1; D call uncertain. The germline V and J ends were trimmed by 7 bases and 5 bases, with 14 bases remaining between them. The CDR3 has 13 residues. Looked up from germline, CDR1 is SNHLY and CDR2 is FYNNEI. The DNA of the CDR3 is TGTGCCAGCAACCTGTATAGGGAGACTGAAGCTTTCTTT. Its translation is CASNLYRETEAFF.

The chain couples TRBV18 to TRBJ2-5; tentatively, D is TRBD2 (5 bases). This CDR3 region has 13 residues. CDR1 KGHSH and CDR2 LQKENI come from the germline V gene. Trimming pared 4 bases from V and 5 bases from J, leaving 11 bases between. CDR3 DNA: TGTGCCAGCTCACTCCAAAGGGAGGAGACCCAGTACTTC. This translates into CASSLQREETQYF.

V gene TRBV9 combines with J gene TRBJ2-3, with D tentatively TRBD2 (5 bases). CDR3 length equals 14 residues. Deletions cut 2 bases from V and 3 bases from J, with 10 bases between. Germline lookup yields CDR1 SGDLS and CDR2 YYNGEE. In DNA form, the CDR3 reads TGTGCCAGCAGCGTTCGGGGTTCGACAGATACGCAGTATTTT. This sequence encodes CASSVRGSTDTQYF. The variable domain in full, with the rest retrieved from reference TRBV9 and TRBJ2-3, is DSGVTQTPKHLITATGQRVTLRCSPRSGDLSVYWYQQSLDQGLQFLIQYYNGEERAKGNILERFSAQQFPDLHSELNLSSLELGDSALYFCASSVRGSTDTQYFGPGTRLTVL.

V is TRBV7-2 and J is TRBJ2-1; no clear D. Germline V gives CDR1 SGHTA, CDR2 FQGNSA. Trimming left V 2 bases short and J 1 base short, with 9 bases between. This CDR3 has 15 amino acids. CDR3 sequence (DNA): TGTGCCAGCAGCTTAAGTCGAGGATCCTACAATGAGCAGTTCTTC. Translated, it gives CASSLSRGSYNEQFF.

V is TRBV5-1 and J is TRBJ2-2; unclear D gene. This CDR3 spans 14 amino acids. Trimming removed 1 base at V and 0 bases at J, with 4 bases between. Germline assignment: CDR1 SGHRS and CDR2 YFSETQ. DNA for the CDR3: TGCGCCAGCAGCTTGTCCGCGAACACCGGGGAGCTGTTTTTT. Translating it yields CASSLSANTGELFF.

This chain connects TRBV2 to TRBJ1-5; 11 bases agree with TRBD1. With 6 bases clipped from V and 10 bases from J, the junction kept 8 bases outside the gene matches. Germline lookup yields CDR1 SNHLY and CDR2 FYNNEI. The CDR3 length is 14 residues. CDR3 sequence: CASRADRGHGPQHF. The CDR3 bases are TGTGCCAGCAGAGCGGACAGGGGGCATGGACCCCAGCATTTT. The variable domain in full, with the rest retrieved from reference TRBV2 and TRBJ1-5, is EPEVTQTPSHQVTQMGQEVILRCVPISNHLYFYWYRQILGQKVEFLVSFYNNEISEKSEIFDDQFSVERPDGSNFTLKIRSTKLEDSAMYFCASRADRGHGPQHFGDGTRLSIL.